This entry lists 4 T cell receptor beta chains sequenced from one sample in a study of blood T cell repertoires in COVID-19. Assay: immunoSEQ multiplex PCR; the TCRdb copy retains only in-frame clones and omits some. The sample consists of a few hundred thousand clones, roughly 87% of them appearing once. Sequencing was carried out using PBMCs or T cells enriched from blood (not recorded which). The receptor set was obtained from a woman aged 25 to 39 who had recovered from COVID-19.

The chain carries TRBV25-1 and TRBJ1-1; no reliable D call. The germline V and J ends were trimmed by 1 base and 1 base, with 7 bases remaining between them. The germline V gene has CDR1 MGHDK and CDR2 SYGVNS. The CDR3 contains 14 residues. This chain's CDR3 is CASSELGENTEAFF. CDR3 bases: TGTGCCAGCAGTGAATTAGGAGAGAACACTGAAGCTTTCTTT.

The rearrangement joins TRBV5-1 to TRBJ2-1; the match to TRBD2 covers 9 bases. The CDR3 has 16 residues. The trim removed 0 bases at V and 0 bases at J, leaving 1 base unmatched. Germline assignment: CDR1 SGHRS and CDR2 YFSETQ. The CDR3 loop reads CASSLVSGSSYNEQFF. CDR3 coding DNA: TGCGCCAGCAGCTTGGTTAGCGGGAGCTCCTACAATGAGCAGTTCTTC.

The chain uses TRBV7-9 and TRBJ1-2; unclear D gene. This CDR3 is 12 amino acids long. Germline values: CDR1 SEHNR, CDR2 FQNEAQ (reference sequence). Trimming cost V 7 bases and J 5 bases, with 11 bases left between them. CDR3 residues: CASTRVGYGYTF. The DNA of the CDR3 is TGTGCCAGCACCCGTGTCGGGTATGGCTACACCTTC.

The sample holds a few counts of this clone. The chain combines TRBV28 with TRBJ1-2; maybe TRBD1 (6 bases). Germline-derived CDR1 and CDR2 are MDHEN and SYDVKM. This CDR3 region has 14 residues. Trimming stripped 7 bases from V and 1 base from J, with 13 bases between. The CDR3 DNA reads TGTGCCAGCAACATCGTACAGGGTAACTATGGCTACACCTTC. Translated: CASNIVQGNYGYTF.